The TCR beta chain under discussion was sequenced for a study of blood T cell repertoires in COVID-19. Measured with immunoSEQ multiplex PCR; TCRdb has only the in-frame clones, and not every one. The sample has 380,000 or so clones, approximately 86% seen once; the top ten hold just over 7%. The J segment lost 0 bases and the V segment lost 5 bases, leaving 5 bases of the junction unmatched. The CDR3 extends over 17 amino acids. CDR1 and CDR2 from the germline V gene are SGHVS and FQNEAQ. Material for sequencing was peripheral blood. V usage is TRBV7-8 and J usage is TRBJ2-5; the match to TRBD2 covers 14 bases. This clonotype was sampled from a woman aged 55-69 years with COVID-19, enrolled during active disease. The CDR3 DNA sequence: TGTGCCAGCAGCACAGGGACTAGCGGGGGATACCAAGAGACCCAGTACTTC. It codes for CASSTGTSGGYQETQYF.